This TCR beta chain was captured in a study of T-cell memory formation after mild COVID-19. General study points: Whether day 37 second-wave clones are SARS-CoV-2-specific was not confirmed. Some clones that responded turned up in pre-infection memory, which suggests that cross-reactive memory joined in. Clones that contracted from day 15 to 85 were balanced CD4/CD8, while later expanders leaned CD4+.

The ends lost 5 bases at V and 0 bases at J; junction bases unmatched: 7. Germline V gene sequence: CDR1 SGHNT, CDR2 YENEEA. The CDR3 is 18 amino acids. This clonotype was detected a few times. Its antigen is still unknown. 5'RACE primed at constant segments yielded TCR alpha and TCR beta cDNA libraries bearing sample barcodes and UMIs. Using its own MiXCR run on the 5' RACE reads, TCRdb lists one record per CDR3 protein. This sample has fewer than 250,000 distinct CDR3 sequences; around 17% occur once, and the top ten carry roughly 2.6%. Sequenced material: PBMCs or a T cell subset sorted from them (not recorded which). V and J are TRBV11-3 and TRBJ2-6; TRBD1 matches at 10 bases. This receptor was taken from an adult woman who had mild COVID-19 (a few samples of this study predate the infection). Cell type and time point are not known. CDR3 in amino acids: CASSHGTGVSSGANVLTF. CDR3 nucleotide sequence: TGTGCCAGCAGCCACGGGACAGGGGTTTCCTCTGGGGCCAACGTCCTGACTTTC.